The 4 T cell receptor beta chains below were found in one sample sequenced in a study of blood T cell repertoires in COVID-19. The repertoire was sequenced with immunoSEQ multiplex PCR; TCRdb's copy has only in-frame clones and lacks some. The sample has about 100,000 clones, about 88% seen once; the top ten hold 6.5% to 8%. The sequencing sample was made of peripheral blood. The receptors originated from a young man in a cohort sampled during active COVID-19.

J is TRBJ1-4 and V is TRBV15; D is unclear. The CDR3 spans 14 residues. V lost 1 base and J 10 bases, leaving 13 bases between the germline ends. The germline CDR1 and CDR2 sequences are LNHNV and YYDKDF (reference sequence). CDR3 amino acids: CATSRVLEAGKLFF. Here the CDR3 DNA reads TGTGCCACCAGCAGAGTCTTGGAGGCGGGAAAACTGTTTTTT.

The genes are TRBV5-1 and TRBJ1-2; D is unresolved. CDR1 is SGHRS and CDR2 is YFSETQ in the germline V gene. V lost 0 bases and J lost 3, with 6 bases in between. The CDR3 sequence is 13 residues long. DNA of the CDR3: TGCGCCAGCAGCTTGGGAGGTGACTATGGCTACACCTTC. As protein: CASSLGGDYGYTF.

This clone occurred once. V and J are TRBV21-1 and TRBJ1-3; the DNA was not compared with TRBD1, the D call given in the table. TRBV21-1 is tagged as a pseudogene. The CDR3 is made up of 17 amino acids. The CDR3 region is CASSKVWDSFSGNTIYF. In DNA, the CDR3 is TGTGCCAGCAGCAAAGTCTGGGACAGCTTCTCTGGAAACACCATATATTTT.

This clone came up a few times. The gene calls are TRBV19 and TRBJ2-3; perhaps TRBD1 as D (6 bases). This CDR3 region has 17 residues. Trimming shortened V by 4 bases and J by 0 bases, and 17 bases separated the two germline ends. CDR1 is LNHDA, CDR2 SQIVND, per germline (reference sequence). The CDR3 region has the DNA TGTGCCAGTAGTAGCCAACAGGGTTGGGCTAGCACAGATACGCAGTATTTT. Translating it yields CASSSQQGWASTDTQYF. Looking up the rest from reference TRBV19 and TRBJ2-3 gives the full variable domain: DGGITQSPKYLFRKEGQNVTLSCEQNLNHDAMYWYRQDPGQGLRLIYYSQIVNDFQKGDIAEGYSVSREKKESFPLTVTSAQKNPTAFYLCASSSQQGWASTDTQYFGPGTRLTVL.